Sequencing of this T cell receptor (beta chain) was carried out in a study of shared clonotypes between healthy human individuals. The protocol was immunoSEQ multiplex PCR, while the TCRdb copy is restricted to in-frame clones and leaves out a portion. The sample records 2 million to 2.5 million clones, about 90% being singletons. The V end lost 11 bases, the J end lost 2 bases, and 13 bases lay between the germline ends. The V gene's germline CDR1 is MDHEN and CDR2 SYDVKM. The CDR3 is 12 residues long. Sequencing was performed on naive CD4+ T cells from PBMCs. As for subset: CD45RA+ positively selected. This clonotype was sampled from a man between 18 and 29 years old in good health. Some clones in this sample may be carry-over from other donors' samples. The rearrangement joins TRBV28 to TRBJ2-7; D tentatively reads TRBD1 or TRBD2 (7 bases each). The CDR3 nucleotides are TGTGCCGGGGGGGACAGTACCTACGAGCAGTACTTC. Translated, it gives CAGGDSTYEQYF.